The sequence of this TCR beta chain was determined in a study of immune evolution from preneoplasia to lung adenocarcinoma. Data came from immunoSEQ multiplex PCR; TCRdb stores just in-frame clones and leaves some out. The data contain 10,000 or so clones, 82% of them singletons. This TCR was recovered from a person in their 70s with lung adenocarcinoma. The sequencing sample was made of FFPE minimally invasive lung adenocarcinoma tissue.

The CDR3 DNA reads TGTGCCAGCAGTTTCCGGGACAGGACCCACGAGCAGTACTTC. This translates into CASSFRDRTHEQYF. The chain couples TRBV6-5 to TRBJ2-7; 8 bases agree with TRBD1. The CDR3 spans 14 residues. Unmatched junction bases numbered 7, after V lost 4 bases and J lost 5 bases. The germline gives CDR1 MNHEY, CDR2 SVGAGI.